This T cell receptor (beta chain) was captured by sequencing in a study of STAT3 mutations in large granular lymphocyte leukemia. Overall study results and limits: Some patients had persisting codominant clonotypes that could mask small clones. Sampling intervals varied between patients and samples. TCR clonotype switching after therapy occurred in about 35% of the 18 patients. Suggested: STAT3 mutation was not the ancestral event for these clonal expansions. Every T-LGLL patient had at least one immunodominant TCRbeta clonotype.

The method was immunoSEQ multiplex PCR; TCRdb's version includes in-frame clones alone and lacks a portion of them. The repertoire holds some 30,000 clones, with 60% to 85% as singletons. The V and J ends lost 2 bases and 1 base respectively, with 6 bases between them. The germline CDR1 and CDR2 sequences are MDHEN and SYDVKM. The CDR3 has 13 residues. As to this clone: Its antigen is currently unknown.

Source material: peripheral blood mononuclear cells. This chain uses TRBV28 with TRBJ2-7; no firm D call. The sequence came from a woman aged 50 to 65 with T-cell large granular lymphocyte leukemia. Some clones in this sample may be carry-over from other donors' samples. The CDR3 reads CASSLGLSYEQYF. The CDR3, as DNA: TGTGCCAGCAGTTTAGGTCTATCCTACGAGCAGTACTTC. Using reference TRBV28 and TRBJ2-7 for the parts outside the CDR3, the full variable domain is DVKVTQSSRYLVKRTGEKVFLECVQDMDHENMFWYRQDPGLGLRLIYFSYDVKMKEKGDIPEGYSVSREKKERFSLILESASTNQTSMYLCASSLGLSYEQYFGPGTRLTVT.